The present T cell receptor (beta chain) was sequenced within a study of blood T cell repertoires in COVID-19. CDR3 length: 15 residues. Germline CDR1 reads SEHNR; CDR2 reads FQNEAQ (reference sequence). The ends were cut back, 7 bases at V and 0 bases at J, with 15 bases in the middle. Clones were read by immunoSEQ multiplex PCR, and TCRdb kept only the in-frame ones, dropping some. The sample lists a few hundred thousand clones; 82% were seen once. The age range of participants was about 18 to 95 years, with residence in 20 to 25 US areas. Sequenced material: PBMCs or T cells enriched from blood (not recorded which). The sequence derives from a man in his forties who had been exposed to COVID-19. The chain recombines TRBV7-9 with TRBJ1-1; unclear D gene. CDR3 nucleotide sequence: TGTGCCAGCACCCCTCCTGGCGGCATGAACACTGAAGCTTTCTTT. Protein: CASTPPGGMNTEAFF.